The clone carrying this T cell receptor beta chain has a handful of counts. Participants, patients aged 18 to 65, had newly diagnosed hyperthyroidism with a duration under 2 months. Exclusion criteria comprised uncontrolled infection, other autoimmune disease, pregnancy or lactation. The data were obtained in a study of T cells in Graves' hyperthyroidism and ophthalmopathy. Study details: Specimen type is peripheral blood, collected at initial diagnosis prior to any treatment.

Amplification yielded TCR beta CDR3 regions, with RNA transcripts as the source. HTBI primers were used for first-round RT-PCR of the TCR CDR3. TCRdb reprocessed the multiplex PCR reads via MiXCR and lists one record per CDR3 protein. The sample has around 290,000 distinct CDR3 sequences, 13% seen once. This TCR was sampled from a woman aged 30 to 39 with Graves' hyperthyroidism that later progressed to Graves' ophthalmopathy. Input material: blood.

The CDR3 bases are TGTGCCTGGAACGGGGGGGGAGAGACCCAGTACTTC. Translation: CAWNGGGETQYF. The rearrangement uses TRBV30 and TRBJ2-5; TRBD2 matches at 8 bases. Per the germline V gene, CDR1 is GTSNPN and CDR2 is SVGIG (reference sequence). There are 12 residues in the CDR3. V lost 4 bases, J lost 4 bases, and 2 bases stayed unmatched.